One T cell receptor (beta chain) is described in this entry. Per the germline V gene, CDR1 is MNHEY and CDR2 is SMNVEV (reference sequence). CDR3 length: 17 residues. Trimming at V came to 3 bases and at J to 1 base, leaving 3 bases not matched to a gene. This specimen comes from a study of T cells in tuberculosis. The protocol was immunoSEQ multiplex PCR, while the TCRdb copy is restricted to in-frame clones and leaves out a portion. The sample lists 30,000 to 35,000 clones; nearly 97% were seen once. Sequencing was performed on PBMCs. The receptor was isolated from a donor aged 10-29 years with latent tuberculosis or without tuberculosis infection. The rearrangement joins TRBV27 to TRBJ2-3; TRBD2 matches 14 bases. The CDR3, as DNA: TGTGCCAGCAGTTTCGGACTAGCGGGGGGCCGCACAGATACGCAGTATTTT. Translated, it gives CASSFGLAGGRTDTQYF.